Listed below are T cell receptor beta chains from one sample, sequenced in a study of early T cells in non-severe SARS-CoV-2 infection. Using its own MiXCR run on the 5' RACE reads, TCRdb lists one record per CDR3 protein. Among some 90,000 distinct CDR3 sequences listed, under 15% were seen once. Sequenced sample: whole blood. These receptors all come from an adult who was a healthcare worker with PCR-confirmed SARS-CoV-2 infection or an uninfected control (not recorded which). The CDR3 runs from the conserved cysteine through the conserved F or W. The D gene is left open where the match is weak. Only part of the rows carry a size: once, few, many, or a class if the clone is expanded.

TRBV6-2/TRBV6-3	-	-	TRBJ2-2	CASSQVAGELFF	TGTGCCAGCAGTCAGGTTGCCGGGGAGCTGTTTTTT
TRBV15	-	TRBD1	TRBJ2-1	CATLPGQGGNEQFF	TGTGCCACCCTTCCCGGACAGGGAGGAAATGAGCAGTTCTTC
TRBV12-3/TRBV12-4	-	-	TRBJ2-7	CASHYEQYF	TGTGCCAGCCACTACGAGCAGTACTTC
TRBV10-3	many	TRBD1	TRBJ2-5	CAGRQGLQETQYF	TGTGCCGGCAGACAGGGGCTACAAGAGACCCAGTACTTC
TRBV14	-	-	TRBJ2-7	CASSLNSGGHEQYF	TGTGCCAGCAGCCTCAATAGTGGGGGCCACGAGCAGTACTTC
TRBV11-2	-	-	TRBJ2-7	CASSRSGTRYEQYF	TGTGCCAGCAGCAGATCCGGGACTCGTTACGAGCAGTACTTC
TRBV11-2	-	-	TRBJ2-7	CASSLGTTTYEQYF	TGTGCCAGCAGCTTAGGAACAACTACCTACGAGCAGTACTTC
TRBV9	-	-	TRBJ1-1	CASSEGGRTEVFF	TGTGCCAGCAGCGAAGGGGGGCGAACTGAAGTTTTCTTT
TRBV6-2/TRBV6-3	few	-	TRBJ2-4	CAHGLGTKNIQYF	TGTGCCCACGGGTTAGGGACCAAAAACATTCAGTACTTC
TRBV27	-	-	TRBJ1-2	CASSLMTFPGPNGYTF	TGTGCCAGCAGTCTGATGACCTTTCCGGGCCCTAATGGCTACACCTTC
TRBV7-9	many	-	TRBJ2-1	CASSLVWTDTEQFF	TGTGCCAGCAGCTTAGTTTGGACCGATACAGAGCAGTTCTTC
TRBV5-1	few	-	TRBJ2-1	CASSLALASEQFF	TGCGCCAGCAGCTTGGCACTAGCCTCGGAGCAGTTCTTC
TRBV7-9	-	-	TRBJ2-7	CASSQDYHEQYF	TGTGCCAGCAGCCAGGACTACCACGAGCAGTACTTC
TRBV7-9	few	-	TRBJ2-3	CASSLAELVTTDTQYF	TGTGCCAGCAGCTTAGCGGAGCTAGTAACCACAGATACGCAGTATTTT
TRBV12-3/TRBV12-4	-	-	TRBJ2-4	CASSTDQGTKNIQYF	TGTGCCAGCAGCACCGATCAGGGGACCAAAAACATTCAGTACTTC
TRBV4-1	many	-	TRBJ2-7	CASSQDRGSYEQYF	TGCGCCAGCAGCCAAGATCGGGGGTCCTACGAGCAGTACTTC
TRBV4-3	few	-	TRBJ2-7	CASSQDYPSYSYEQYF	TGCGCCAGCAGCCAAGACTACCCATCCTACTCCTACGAGCAGTACTTC
TRBV7-9	-	-	TRBJ2-7	CASSFLRDQTYEQYF	TGTGCCAGCAGCTTTCTACGGGACCAAACCTACGAGCAGTACTTC
TRBV7-9	many	TRBD2	TRBJ2-1	CASSLEWDSGSRNEQFF	TGTGCCAGCAGCTTAGAATGGGATAGCGGGAGTCGTAATGAGCAGTTCTTC
TRBV10-1	few	TRBD2	TRBJ2-3	CASSEKAGGSLSTDTQYF	TGCGCCAGCAGTGAGAAAGCGGGAGGGTCCTTGAGCACAGATACGCAGTATTTT